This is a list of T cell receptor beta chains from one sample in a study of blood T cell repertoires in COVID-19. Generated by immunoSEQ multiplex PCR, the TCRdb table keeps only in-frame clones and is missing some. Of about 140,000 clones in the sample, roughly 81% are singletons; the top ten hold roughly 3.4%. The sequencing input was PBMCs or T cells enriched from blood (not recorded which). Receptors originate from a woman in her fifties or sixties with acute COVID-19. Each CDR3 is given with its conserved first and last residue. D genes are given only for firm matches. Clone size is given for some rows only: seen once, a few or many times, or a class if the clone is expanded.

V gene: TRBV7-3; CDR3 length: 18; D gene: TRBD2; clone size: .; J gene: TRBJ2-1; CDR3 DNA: TGTGCCAGCAGCCCGGGACTAGCGGGACGTGGATCCTACAATGAGCAGTTCTTC; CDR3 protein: CASSPGLAGRGSYNEQFF
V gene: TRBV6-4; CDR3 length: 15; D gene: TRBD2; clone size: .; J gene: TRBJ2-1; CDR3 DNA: TGTGCCAGCAGTCAGCGGGAAACGACCTACAATGAGCAGTTCTTC; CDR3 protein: CASSQRETTYNEQFF
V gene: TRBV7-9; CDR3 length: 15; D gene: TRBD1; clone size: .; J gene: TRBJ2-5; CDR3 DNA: TGTGCCAGCAGCTCGGGACAGGGGAAGGGGGAGACCCAGTACTTC; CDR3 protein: CASSSGQGKGETQYF
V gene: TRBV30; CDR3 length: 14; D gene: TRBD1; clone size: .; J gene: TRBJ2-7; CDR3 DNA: TGTGCCTGGAGGGGACAGGGGGAGATAAACGAGCAGTACTTC; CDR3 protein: CAWRGQGEINEQYF
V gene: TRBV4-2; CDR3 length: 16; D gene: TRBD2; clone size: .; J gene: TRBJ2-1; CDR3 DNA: TGTGCCAGCAGCCAAGATCTTAGCGGGGGAGCCAATGAGCAGTTCTTC; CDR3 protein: CASSQDLSGGANEQFF
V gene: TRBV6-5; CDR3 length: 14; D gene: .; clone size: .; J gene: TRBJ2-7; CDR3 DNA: TGTGCCAGCAGCTCTAGACTAGGTACCTACGAGCAGTACTTC; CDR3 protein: CASSSRLGTYEQYF
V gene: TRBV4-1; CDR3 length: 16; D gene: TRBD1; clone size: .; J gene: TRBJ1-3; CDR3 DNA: TGCGCCAGCAGCCACGAAGCGACAGGGGCTGGAAACACCATATATTTT; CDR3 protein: CASSHEATGAGNTIYF
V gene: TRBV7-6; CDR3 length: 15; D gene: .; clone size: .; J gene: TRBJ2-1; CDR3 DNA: TGTGCCAGCAGCTTAGCCAACCCTCCTAACAATGAGCAGTTCTTC; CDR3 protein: CASSLANPPNNEQFF
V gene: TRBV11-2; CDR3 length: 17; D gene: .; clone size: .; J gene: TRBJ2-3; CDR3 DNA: TGTGCCAGCAGCTTCCAAACAGGAGGGGCTGGCACAGATACGCAGTATTTT; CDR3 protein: CASSFQTGGAGTDTQYF
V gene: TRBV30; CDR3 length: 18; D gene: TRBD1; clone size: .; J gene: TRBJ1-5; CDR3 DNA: TGTGCCTGGAGAACTAGGGGCGGCAGGGGGACGGATAATCAGCCCCAGCATTTT; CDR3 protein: CAWRTRGGRGTDNQPQHF
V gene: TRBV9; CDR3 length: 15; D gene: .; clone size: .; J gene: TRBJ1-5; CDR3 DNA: TGTGCCAGCAGCCCAGATGGGGCGAGCAATCAGCCCCAGCATTTT; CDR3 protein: CASSPDGASNQPQHF
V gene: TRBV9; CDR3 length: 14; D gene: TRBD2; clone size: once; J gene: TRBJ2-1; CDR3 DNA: TGTGCCAGCAGCACTAGCGGGAATAACAATGAGCAGTTCTTC; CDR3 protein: CASSTSGNNNEQFF
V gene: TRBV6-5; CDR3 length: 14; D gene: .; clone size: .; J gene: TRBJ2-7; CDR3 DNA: TGTGCCAGCAGTTTGGTGTCCAGGGTTTACGAGCAGTACTTC; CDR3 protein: CASSLVSRVYEQYF
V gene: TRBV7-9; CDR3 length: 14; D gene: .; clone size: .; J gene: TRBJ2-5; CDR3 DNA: TGTGCCAGCAGCTTAGGGACAGTGCAAGAGACCCAGTACTTC; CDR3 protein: CASSLGTVQETQYF
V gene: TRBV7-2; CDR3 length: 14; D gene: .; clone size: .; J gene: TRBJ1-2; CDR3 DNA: TGTGCCAGCAGCTCCGTAGGGCAGGGCGGTGGCTACACCTTC; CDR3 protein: CASSSVGQGGGYTF
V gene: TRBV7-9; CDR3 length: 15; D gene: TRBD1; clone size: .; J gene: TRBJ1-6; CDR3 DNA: TGTGCCAGCAGCTCGGACAGGGGGCCGAATTCACCCCTCCACTTT; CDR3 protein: CASSSDRGPNSPLHF
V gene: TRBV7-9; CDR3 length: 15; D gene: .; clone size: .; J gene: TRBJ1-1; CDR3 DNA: TGTGCCAGCAGCCCGGTTATAGGGAGCAGGACTGAAGCTTTCTTT; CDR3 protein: CASSPVIGSRTEAFF
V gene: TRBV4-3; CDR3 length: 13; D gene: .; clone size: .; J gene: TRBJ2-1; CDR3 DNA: TGCGCCAGCAGCCTACTTTCGGGGAGTGAGCAGTTCTTC; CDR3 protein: CASSLLSGSEQFF
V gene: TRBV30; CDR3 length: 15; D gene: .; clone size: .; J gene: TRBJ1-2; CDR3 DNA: TGTGCCTGGAGCCCCCTTGGGACTCCCAACTATGGCTACACCTTC; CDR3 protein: CAWSPLGTPNYGYTF
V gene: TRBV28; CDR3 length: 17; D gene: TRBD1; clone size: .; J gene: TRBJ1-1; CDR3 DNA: TGTGCCAGCAGTTTCCCCCAGGGGGCCCTCTCGAACACTGAAGCTTTCTTT; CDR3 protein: CASSFPQGALSNTEAFF
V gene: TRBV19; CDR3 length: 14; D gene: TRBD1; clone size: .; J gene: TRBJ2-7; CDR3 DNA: TGTGCCAGTAGTAGAACAGGGGTTGGCTACGAGCAGTACTTC; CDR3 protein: CASSRTGVGYEQYF
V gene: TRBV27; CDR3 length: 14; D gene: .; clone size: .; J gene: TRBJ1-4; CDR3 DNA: TGTGCCAGCAGCACCCTCATCTTTAGTGAAAAACTGTTTTTT; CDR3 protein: CASSTLIFSEKLFF
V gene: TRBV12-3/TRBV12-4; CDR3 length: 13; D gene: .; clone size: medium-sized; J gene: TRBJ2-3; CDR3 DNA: TGTGCCAGCAGCGCCCCGGGCACAGATACGCAGTATTTT; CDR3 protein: CASSAPGTDTQYF
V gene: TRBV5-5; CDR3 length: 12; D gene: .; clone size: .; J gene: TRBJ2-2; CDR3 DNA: TGTGCCAGCAGACCAGGATCCGGGGAGCTGTTTTTT; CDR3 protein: CASRPGSGELFF
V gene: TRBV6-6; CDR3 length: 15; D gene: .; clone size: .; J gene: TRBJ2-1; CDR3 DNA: TGTGCCAGCAGTGACGCGGATAGCTCCTACAATGAGCAGTTCTTC; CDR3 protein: CASSDADSSYNEQFF
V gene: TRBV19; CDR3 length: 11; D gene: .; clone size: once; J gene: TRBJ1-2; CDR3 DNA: TGTGCCAGTAATGGCGGCTATGGCTACACCTTC; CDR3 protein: CASNGGYGYTF
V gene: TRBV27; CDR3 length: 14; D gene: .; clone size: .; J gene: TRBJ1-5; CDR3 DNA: TGTGCCAGCAGTTTATCCAGGGGCAATCAGCCCCAGCATTTT; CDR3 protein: CASSLSRGNQPQHF
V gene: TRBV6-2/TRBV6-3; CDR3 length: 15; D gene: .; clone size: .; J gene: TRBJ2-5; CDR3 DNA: TGTGCCAGCAGTCCCGACCTGAGAGCGGGAGAGACCCAGTACTTC; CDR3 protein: CASSPDLRAGETQYF
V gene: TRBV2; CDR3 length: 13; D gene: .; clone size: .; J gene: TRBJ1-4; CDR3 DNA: TGTGCCAGCCACAAGGATACGGGTGAAAAACTGTTTTTT; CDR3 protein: CASHKDTGEKLFF
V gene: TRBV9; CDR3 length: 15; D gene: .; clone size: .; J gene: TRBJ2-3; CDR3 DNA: TGTGCCAGCAGCGTATTTTTGGACAGTCGAGATACGCAGTATTTT; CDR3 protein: CASSVFLDSRDTQYF
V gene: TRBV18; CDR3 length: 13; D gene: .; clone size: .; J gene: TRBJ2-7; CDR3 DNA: TGTGCCAGCTCACAGTCCGGTACCTACGAGCAGTACTTC; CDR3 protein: CASSQSGTYEQYF
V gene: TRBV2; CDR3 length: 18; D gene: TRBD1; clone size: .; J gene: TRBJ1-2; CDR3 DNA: TGTGCCAGCAGTGAAACCACCGGGACAGGGGGTCTTAGACGCGGCTACACCTTC; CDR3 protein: CASSETTGTGGLRRGYTF
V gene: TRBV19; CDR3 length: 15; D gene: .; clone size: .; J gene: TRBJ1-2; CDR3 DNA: TGTGCCAGTAGTACACAACCCAGTATGGCCTATGGCTACACCTTC; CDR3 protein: CASSTQPSMAYGYTF
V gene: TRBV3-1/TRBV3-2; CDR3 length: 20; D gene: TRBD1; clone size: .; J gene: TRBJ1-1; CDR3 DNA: TGTGCCAGCAGCCAAGACCCCCGGGACAGGGGTGGAGGTATGGACACTGAAGCTTTCTTT; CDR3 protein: CASSQDPRDRGGGMDTEAFF
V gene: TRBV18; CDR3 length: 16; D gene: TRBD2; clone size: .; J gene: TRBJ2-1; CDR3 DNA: TGTGCCAGCTCACCCCCTAGCGGGGAGTCCTACAATGAGCAGTTCTTC; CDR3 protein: CASSPPSGESYNEQFF
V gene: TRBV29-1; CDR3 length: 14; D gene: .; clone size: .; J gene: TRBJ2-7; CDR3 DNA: TGCAGCGTTGAGGGACGGCAGGGGTCCTACGAGCAGTACTTC; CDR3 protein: CSVEGRQGSYEQYF
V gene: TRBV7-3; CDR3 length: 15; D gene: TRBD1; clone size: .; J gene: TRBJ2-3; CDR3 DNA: TGTGCCAGCAGCCGGACAGGGACCCGAACAGATACGCAGTATTTT; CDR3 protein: CASSRTGTRTDTQYF
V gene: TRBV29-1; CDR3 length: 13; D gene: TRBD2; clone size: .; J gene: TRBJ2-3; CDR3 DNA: TGCAGCGTTGAAGGGACTAGTCGTCATACGCAGTATTTT; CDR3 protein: CSVEGTSRHTQYF
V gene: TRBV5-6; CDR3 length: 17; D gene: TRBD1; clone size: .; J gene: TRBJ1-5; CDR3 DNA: TGTGCCAGCAGCTTGGTCGGGGACAGGGAGGGCAATCAGCCCCAGCATTTT; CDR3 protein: CASSLVGDREGNQPQHF
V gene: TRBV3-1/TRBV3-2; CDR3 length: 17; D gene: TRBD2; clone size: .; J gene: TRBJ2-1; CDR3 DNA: TGTGCCAGCAGCCAAGACCCTACTAGCGACACTTACAATGAGCAGTTCTTC; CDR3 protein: CASSQDPTSDTYNEQFF
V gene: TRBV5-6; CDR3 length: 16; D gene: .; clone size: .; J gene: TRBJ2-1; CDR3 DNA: TGTGCCAGCAGCTTGGTTCAGAGGAGCTCCTACAATGAGCAGTTCTTC; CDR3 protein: CASSLVQRSSYNEQFF
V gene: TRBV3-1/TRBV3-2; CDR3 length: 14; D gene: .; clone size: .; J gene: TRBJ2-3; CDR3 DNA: TGTGCCAGCAGCCACCCCGAGGGGGCAGATACGCAGTATTTT; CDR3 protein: CASSHPEGADTQYF
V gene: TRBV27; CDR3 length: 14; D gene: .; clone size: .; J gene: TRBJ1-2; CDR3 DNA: TGTGCCAGCAGTTTATTTTCGGGATTAGGTGGCTACACCTTC; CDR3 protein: CASSLFSGLGGYTF
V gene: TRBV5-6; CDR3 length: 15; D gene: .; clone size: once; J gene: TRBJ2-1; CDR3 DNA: TGTGCCAGCATAGTTTCGGCACAGACCTACAATGAGCAGTTCTTC; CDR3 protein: CASIVSAQTYNEQFF
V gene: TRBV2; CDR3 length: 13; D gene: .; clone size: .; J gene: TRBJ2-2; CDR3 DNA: TGTGCCAGCAACCGACAGTACACCGGGGAGCTGTTTTTT; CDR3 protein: CASNRQYTGELFF
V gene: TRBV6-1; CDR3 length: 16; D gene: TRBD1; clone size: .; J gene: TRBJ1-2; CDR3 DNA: TGTGCCAGCAGTGAAGTAGGGGGACAGGGGATGGGTGGCTACACCTTC; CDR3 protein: CASSEVGGQGMGGYTF
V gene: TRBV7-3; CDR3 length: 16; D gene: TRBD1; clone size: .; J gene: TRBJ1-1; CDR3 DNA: TGTGCCAGCAGCTCGGACAGGGACGGGTCTAGAACTGAAGCTTTCTTT; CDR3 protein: CASSSDRDGSRTEAFF
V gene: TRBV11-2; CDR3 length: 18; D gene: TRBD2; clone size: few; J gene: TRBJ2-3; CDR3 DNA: TGTGCCAGCAGCCCCGCCGTGGGTAGCGGGAGTGGGACAGATACGCAGTATTTT; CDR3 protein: CASSPAVGSGSGTDTQYF
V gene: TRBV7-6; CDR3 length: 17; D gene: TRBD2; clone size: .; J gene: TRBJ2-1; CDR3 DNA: TGTGCCAGCAGCCCAGTAGGGACTAGCGGGAGTTCCCATGAGCAGTTCTTC; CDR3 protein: CASSPVGTSGSSHEQFF
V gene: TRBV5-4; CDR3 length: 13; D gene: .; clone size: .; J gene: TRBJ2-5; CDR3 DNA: TGTGCCAGCAGCGGAGTGAGGGAAGAGACCCAGTACTTC; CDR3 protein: CASSGVREETQYF
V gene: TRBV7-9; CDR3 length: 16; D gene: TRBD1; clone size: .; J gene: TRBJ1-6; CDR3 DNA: TGTGCCAGCAGCATGGGACAGGGCTTTAGTAATTCACCCCTCCACTTT; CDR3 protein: CASSMGQGFSNSPLHF
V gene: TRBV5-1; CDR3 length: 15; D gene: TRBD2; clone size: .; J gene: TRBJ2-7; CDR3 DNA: TGCGCCAGCAGCTTACACGGGACTAGCGGCTACGAGCAGTACTTC; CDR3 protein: CASSLHGTSGYEQYF
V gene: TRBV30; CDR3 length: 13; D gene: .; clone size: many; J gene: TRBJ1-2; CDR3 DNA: TGTGCCTGGAGTGTAGGGCAGGGCTATGGCTACACCTTC; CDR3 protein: CAWSVGQGYGYTF
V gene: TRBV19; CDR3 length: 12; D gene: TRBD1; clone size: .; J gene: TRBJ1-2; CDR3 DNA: TGTGCCAGTGAGGCGGGACAGGGCCGCTACACCTTC; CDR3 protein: CASEAGQGRYTF
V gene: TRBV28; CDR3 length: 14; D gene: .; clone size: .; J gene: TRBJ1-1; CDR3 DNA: TGTGCCAGCAGCCCTGAGGGGGAGTGGACTGAAGCTTTCTTT; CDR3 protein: CASSPEGEWTEAFF
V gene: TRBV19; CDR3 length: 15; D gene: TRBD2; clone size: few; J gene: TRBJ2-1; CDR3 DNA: TGTGCCAGTAGTATTGTCGGGAGGGCCTACAATGAGCAGTTCTTC; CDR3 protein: CASSIVGRAYNEQFF
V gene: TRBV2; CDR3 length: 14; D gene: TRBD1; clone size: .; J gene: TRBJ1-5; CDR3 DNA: TGTGCCAGCAGAGGTTACAGGGGCGGTCAGCCCCAGCATTTT; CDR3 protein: CASRGYRGGQPQHF
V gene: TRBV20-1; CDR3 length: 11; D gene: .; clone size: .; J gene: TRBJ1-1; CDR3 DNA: TGCAGTGCTATCTACAACACTGAAGCTTTCTTT; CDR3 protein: CSAIYNTEAFF
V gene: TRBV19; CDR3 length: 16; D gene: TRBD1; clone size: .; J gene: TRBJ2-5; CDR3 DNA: TGTGCCAGTAGTCCCAGGACAGGCGTGGGATTGGAGACCCAGTACTTC; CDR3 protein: CASSPRTGVGLETQYF